The 18 T cell receptor beta chains in this list originate from one sample, sequenced in a study of CD8+ T cells in alopecia areata. Isolated RNA was reverse transcribed into cDNA used as the sequencing template. The assay was immunoSEQ multiplex PCR, and TCRdb's table has in-frame clones only and misses some. The top ten clones hold about 2.4% of a sample with more than 200,000 clones, less than 50% of them seen once. Treatment described: oral pan-JAK inhibitor, 5-10 mg twice daily. Sample: CD4+ T cells sorted from blood, taken around week 36, from a patient treated with tofacitinib. Every receptor here comes from a human donor with alopecia areata.

In this sample, this clone turned up a few times. The chain carries TRBV30 and TRBJ1-5; D gene uncertain. Germline values: CDR1 GTSNPN, CDR2 SVGIG (reference sequence). V lost 5 bases, J lost 2 bases, and 13 bases lay in between. The CDR3 spans 14 residues. CDR3 DNA sequence: TGTGCCTGGTCAGAGAGACAACGCAATCAGCCCCAGCATTTT. It specifies CAWSERQRNQPQHF.

V usage is TRBV11-2 and J usage is TRBJ2-3; no firm D call. Per the germline V gene, CDR1 is SGHAT and CDR2 is FQNNGV. This CDR3 spans 15 amino acids. The V end was cut by 5 bases, the J end by 1 base, with 13 bases between. For the CDR3, the DNA is TGTGCCAGCAGCCGGGCCCTCTTCCGCACAGATACGCAGTATTTT. This encodes CASSRALFRTDTQYF.

The CDR3 sequence is CASSPREATYNEQFF. The CDR3 DNA reads as TGTGCCAGCAGCCCCCGGGAGGCCACCTACAATGAGCAGTTCTTC. This rearrangement joins TRBV11-1 to TRBJ2-1, with 7 bases matching TRBD2. Germline V lookup: CDR1 SGHAT, CDR2 FQDESV (reference sequence). CDR3 size: 15 residues. The J segment lost 2 bases and the V segment lost 5 bases, leaving 6 bases of the junction unmatched.

This clone was counted between two and nine times. V and J are TRBV4-1 and TRBJ2-3; unclear D gene. V lost 0 bases and J 6 bases, leaving 10 bases between the germline ends. This CDR3 comprises 14 residues. Germline V gene lookup returns CDR1 MGHRA and CDR2 YSYEKL. The CDR3, as DNA: TGCGCCAGCAGCCAAGAGAGGATGCATGATACGCAGTATTTT. Translated, it gives CASSQERMHDTQYF.

The rearrangement joins TRBV2 to TRBJ2-7, with a possible D match to TRBD2 (5 bases). Germline CDR1 is SNHLY and CDR2 is FYNNEI. The CDR3 consists of 12 residues. V lost 6 bases, J lost 7 bases, and 13 bases lay in between. In DNA, the CDR3 is TGTGCCAGCAGGAGGGTTGCGGGTGAGCAGTACTTC. Translating gives CASRRVAGEQYF.

The V and J genes are TRBV5-1 and TRBJ2-3; D gene unclear. Trimming stripped 3 bases from V and 10 bases from J, with 9 bases between. The CDR3 consists of 11 residues. Germline-derived CDR1 and CDR2 are SGHRS and YFSETQ. CDR3 loop: CASSSRLAQYF. The CDR3 DNA sequence: TGCGCCAGCAGCTCTCGACTTGCGCAGTATTTT.

As regards this clone: This same CDR3 is encoded by further DNA sequences in the sample. V and J are TRBV29-1 and TRBJ1-2; possible D gene TRBD1, 6 bases. This CDR3 spans 11 amino acids. Per germline, CDR1 SQVTM and CDR2 ANQGSEA. V was trimmed by 3 bases and J by 4 bases, leaving 6 bases between them. The CDR3 spells CSVDRGYGYTF. The CDR3 coding sequence is TGCAGCGTTGACAGGGGCTATGGCTACACCTTC. Drawing the rest from reference TRBV29-1 and TRBJ1-2, the complete variable domain is SAVISQKPSRDICQRGTSLTIQCQVDSQVTMMFWYRQQPGQSLTLIATANQGSEATYESGFVIDKFPISRPNLTFSTLTVSNMSPEDSSIYLCSVDRGYGYTFGSGTRLTVV.

The gene calls are TRBV5-1 and TRBJ2-2, with D tentatively TRBD2 (5 bases). The CDR3 length is 14 residues. From germline, CDR1 is SGHRS and CDR2 YFSETQ. The ends were cut back, 0 bases at V and 7 bases at J, with 10 bases in the middle. CDR3 amino acids: CASSLDHAGGELFF. CDR3 DNA: TGCGCCAGCAGCTTGGATCATGCGGGCGGGGAGCTGTTTTTT.

The gene calls are TRBV5-6 and TRBJ1-5; the match to TRBD1 covers 8 bases. J gave up 4 bases and V 0 bases, and 6 bases lay outside the gene matches. The CDR3 contains 16 residues. Germline V lookup: CDR1 SGHDT, CDR2 YYEEEE. The DNA for the CDR3 is TGTGCCAGCAGCTTGGGGACAGGGCCGTGGAATCAGCCCCAGCATTTT. Protein: CASSLGTGPWNQPQHF.

CDR3: CASSLAGLYGYTF. The CDR3 DNA is TGTGCCAGCAGCTTGGCGGGACTCTATGGCTACACCTTC. V gene TRBV5-6 combines with J gene TRBJ1-2; maybe TRBD1 (5 bases). From germline, CDR1 is SGHDT and CDR2 YYEEEE. Trimming removed 0 bases from V and 4 bases from J, with 7 bases in between. The CDR3 sequence is 13 residues long.

J is TRBJ1-4 and V is TRBV29-1; 8 bases map to TRBD1. Germline-derived CDR1 and CDR2 are SQVTM and ANQGSEA. The V segment lost 7 bases and the J segment 0 bases; nucleotides outside the gene matches: 10. The CDR3 covers 16 residues. CDR3 in amino acids: CSAWLTGQATNEKLFF. CDR3 DNA sequence: TGCAGCGCCTGGCTAACGGGACAGGCAACTAATGAAAAACTGTTTTTT.

In its sample, this clone was seen once. The V and J genes are TRBV15 and TRBJ1-1, with TRBD1 as a possible D gene (5 bases). The V and J ends lost 0 bases and 8 bases respectively, with 19 bases between them. The CDR3 totals 16 residues. CDR1 is LNHNV, CDR2 YYDKDF, per germline (reference sequence). CDR3 sequence (DNA): TGTGCCACCAGCAGAGATTGGAGGACAAGGACGTCGGAAGCTTTCTTT. Encoded protein: CATSRDWRTRTSEAFF.

The sample holds many counts of this clone. CDR3 nucleotides: TGTGCCAGCAGCTTGGGACCTCTGGGGAACTATGGCTACACCTTC. Amino acid sequence: CASSLGPLGNYGYTF. This rearrangement joins TRBV5-6 to TRBJ1-2; no firm D call. The V end was cut by 0 bases, the J end by 2 bases, with 11 bases between. Germline V gene data show CDR1 as SGHDT and CDR2 as YYEEEE. The CDR3 runs 15 residues.

The V and J genes are TRBV4-2 and TRBJ2-1, with D uncertain. The germline V gene encodes CDR1 LGHNA and CDR2 YNFKEQ. Trimming shortened V by 5 bases and J by 2 bases, and 7 bases separated the two germline ends. The CDR3 contains 13 residues. The DNA of the CDR3 is TGTGCCAGCAGCAATTCTCCCTACAATGAGCAGTTCTTC. Protein: CASSNSPYNEQFF.

As for this clone: The sample has other DNA sequences that encode this CDR3 too. The chain links TRBV4-2 to TRBJ2-2; D is unclear. Trimming took off 1 base at V and 0 bases at J, with 6 bases between the two ends. The CDR3 contains 15 residues. The germline gives CDR1 LGHNA, CDR2 YNFKEQ. The CDR3: CASSQVSPNTGELFF. The DNA for the CDR3 is TGTGCCAGCAGCCAAGTAAGCCCGAACACCGGGGAGCTGTTTTTT.

Only a few counts were recorded for this clone. The J gene is TRBJ1-1, the V gene TRBV5-1, with 9 bases aligning to TRBD1. The germline gives CDR1 SGHRS, CDR2 YFSETQ. V lost 0 bases and J lost 5; bases outside the gene matches: 8. The CDR3 has 16 residues. Written as DNA, the CDR3 is TGCGCCAGCAGCTTGGCCCCGACAGGGGGTGGTACTGAAGCTTTCTTT. This encodes CASSLAPTGGGTEAFF.

This clone appeared a few times. The chain is built from TRBV5-1 and TRBJ1-2; TRBD1 is a possible D gene (5 bases). Looked up from germline, CDR1 is SGHRS and CDR2 is YFSETQ. With 0 bases removed from V and 2 bases from J, the gap between germline ends came to 14 bases. This CDR3 region has 16 residues. The CDR3 spells CASSLGGLGQNYGYTF. The CDR3 region has the DNA TGCGCCAGCAGCTTGGGGGGACTAGGACAAAACTATGGCTACACCTTC.

Only one count was recorded for this clone. The rearrangement joins TRBV5-6 to TRBJ2-4; possibly TRBD1 or TRBD2 for D (5 bases each). Germline CDR1 SGHDT, CDR2 YYEEEE. This CDR3 is built from 19 residues. Trimming shortened V by 1 base and J by 1 base, and 21 bases separated the two germline ends. In nucleotides, the CDR3 is TGTGCCAGCAGCTTGCCGGGACGGACTCTTGCCGGGGCCAAAAACATTCAGTACTTC. Its translation is CASSLPGRTLAGAKNIQYF.